The source of this T cell receptor beta chain is a study of control samples from healthy donors and cancer patients (TCRdb year 2020). Note on this clone: The antigen this receptor binds is unknown. The sample holds no much larger clone one base away, and base qualities are not on file.

V ends up 6 bases short and J 7 bases short, with an unmatched junction base count of 2. The CDR3 measures 12 amino acids from cysteine to phenylalanine. Here the CDR3 DNA is all that survives: 36 bases in frame from base 1. Sequences LNHDA (CDR1) and SQIVND (CDR2) are obtained from the germline V gene (reference sequence). To prepare the library, the immunoSEQ multiplex PCR assay was applied. Here the immuneACCESS table is served through TCRdb, limited to in-frame sequences with V and J called. Missing clones are a known gap in these copies; in checked studies unresolved V genes cover under half, and the rest lacks a known reason. The sample table holds around 130,000 clones, of which approximately 90% were seen once. The ten largest clones represent roughly 3.2% of the sample.

Sequencing used blood. This clonotype was sampled from a man aged 45-65 years in good health. The chain employs TRBV19 and TRBJ1-2, with 10 bases matching TRBD1. The CDR3 here reads CASSDRGPGYTF. In nucleotide form, the sequence is TGTGCCAGTAGCGACAGGGGGCCTGGCTACACCTTC.